A selection of T cell receptor beta chains follows, all from one sample in a study of T cell changes during pregnancy in multiple sclerosis. Data came from immunoSEQ multiplex PCR; TCRdb stores just in-frame clones and leaves some out. Among 57,000 or so clones listed, approximately 90% were seen once. Sequenced material: peripheral blood, taken after pregnancy. These receptors were obtained from a female donor in good health, enrolled as a control in a pregnancy study. The CDR3 runs from the conserved cysteine through the conserved F or W. The D gene is left open where the match is weak. Size is stated for part of the rows, as once, few or many counts, or as a class when the clone is expanded.

-	TRBV11-2	-	TRBJ2-2	TGTGCCAGCAGCTTTTTAGGGGCCACCGGGGAGCTGTTTTTT	CASSFLGATGELFF
-	TRBV7-8	-	TRBJ2-1	TGTGCCAGCAGCTTAGTACTCTCCTACAATGAGCAGTTCTTC	CASSLVLSYNEQFF
-	TRBV11-2	-	TRBJ2-7	TGTGCCAGCAGCTCCGAGACAGGGAGGAACGAGCAGTACTTC	CASSSETGRNEQYF
-	TRBV15	TRBD1	TRBJ2-7	TGTGCCACCAGCAGAGATGGAGGGTACGGGACAGGGACCTACGAGCAGTACTTC	CATSRDGGYGTGTYEQYF
-	TRBV19	TRBD1	TRBJ2-5	TGTGCCAGTAGTACCTCAGGGGGCCCAGAGACCCAGTACTTC	CASSTSGGPETQYF
-	TRBV7-8	TRBD1	TRBJ1-2	TGTGCCAGCAGCAGACCCGGGACAGGGCTTGGCTACACCTTC	CASSRPGTGLGYTF
-	TRBV4-1	TRBD2	TRBJ2-4	TGCGCCAGCAGCCAAGATAAGGGACTAGCGGATCTAGCCAAAAACATTCAGTACTTC	CASSQDKGLADLAKNIQYF
-	TRBV2	-	TRBJ1-2	TGTGCCAGCATCGAGACAGCTAACTATGGCTACACCTTC	CASIETANYGYTF
-	TRBV4-2	-	TRBJ2-3	TGTGCCAGCAGCCAAGAATGGCGGGAATCAGATACGCAGTATTTT	CASSQEWRESDTQYF
once	TRBV4-3	-	TRBJ2-7	TGCGCCAGCAGCCAAGACGTCTTGAGCTCCTACGAGCAGTACTTC	CASSQDVLSSYEQYF
once	TRBV2	-	TRBJ2-7	TGTGCCAGCAGTTACAGTGGGAGCTCCTACGAGCAGTACTTC	CASSYSGSSYEQYF
-	TRBV18	TRBD1	TRBJ2-5	TGTGCCAGCTCAACTTTGACAGGGCCCCACCAAGAGACCCAGTACTTC	CASSTLTGPHQETQYF
-	TRBV5-6	-	TRBJ1-2	TGTGCCAGCAGCTACAGGGTCGGCTACACCTTC	CASSYRVGYTF
few	TRBV7-6	-	TRBJ1-3	TGTGCCAGCAGCTTAGTTGCAGGGGCAAACACCATATATTTT	CASSLVAGANTIYF
-	TRBV7-3	TRBD2	TRBJ2-5	TGTGCCAGCAGCTTAAGGCGGGGGGCCTTGGAGACCCAGTACTTC	CASSLRRGALETQYF
-	TRBV30	-	TRBJ1-4	TGTGCCTGGAGTGTAGGAGGGCCAACTAATGAAAAACTGTTTTTT	CAWSVGGPTNEKLFF
-	TRBV12-5	-	TRBJ2-1	-	CASGFGDGTGFF
-	TRBV7-2	-	TRBJ1-5	TGTGCCAGCAGCCAAAATGAGGGCCAGCCCCAGCATTTT	CASSQNEGQPQHF
-	TRBV5-6	-	TRBJ1-3	TGTGCCAGCAGCTTGTATCGGGATTTCTCTGGAAACACCATATATTTT	CASSLYRDFSGNTIYF
-	TRBV4-3	-	TRBJ1-2	TGCGCCAGCAGCCAAGGAGGCCGGGACACCCCTAACTATGGCTACACCTTC	CASSQGGRDTPNYGYTF
-	TRBV19	TRBD2	TRBJ2-7	TGTGCCAGTAAAGCGGGAGGGCGTGACGAGCAGTACTTC	CASKAGGRDEQYF
-	TRBV4-3	-	TRBJ2-7	TGCGCCAGCAGCCAAGATCGAAACGGCGGGGAGTTAACCTACGAGCAGTACTTC	CASSQDRNGGELTYEQYF
-	TRBV10-1	-	TRBJ1-6	TGCGCCAGCAGTGACTCGGCGCCAGGACGGACTAGCTCCTATAATTCACCCCTCCACTTT	CASSDSAPGRTSSYNSPLHF
-	TRBV5-1	TRBD2	TRBJ2-3	TGCGCCAGCAGCTGGACTAGCGGGGGGGCAAGTGGTACGCAGTATTTT	CASSWTSGGASGTQYF
-	TRBV20-1	TRBD1	TRBJ2-7	TGCAGTGCTGGAACAGGGGTCGAGCAGTACTTC	CSAGTGVEQYF
-	TRBV7-2	TRBD2	TRBJ2-5	TGTGCCAGCAGCAGTCAGCGGGGGGTACAAGAGACCCAGTACTTC	CASSSQRGVQETQYF
-	TRBV14	TRBD2	TRBJ2-5	TGTGCCAGCAGCTATCGACTAGCGGGGGAAGAGACCCAGTACTTC	CASSYRLAGEETQYF
-	TRBV5-1	-	TRBJ2-5	TGCGCCAGCAGCTTGGCGCCGGGGGAGACCCAGTACTTC	CASSLAPGETQYF
many	TRBV6-4	TRBD2	TRBJ2-1	TGTGCCAGCAGTGGGACTAGCGGGGGGGCCAATGAGCAGTTCTTC	CASSGTSGGANEQFF
-	TRBV9	-	TRBJ2-6	TGTGCCAGCAGCTTCGCCCGGTCCTCTGGGGCCAACGTCCTGACTTTC	CASSFARSSGANVLTF
-	TRBV6-1	TRBD2	TRBJ2-3	TGTGCCAGCAGTGAAATTCCGGCGGGGGGAGGCACAGATACGCAGTATTTT	CASSEIPAGGGTDTQYF
-	TRBV5-6	-	TRBJ1-2	TGTGCCAGCAGCCCCTTGGGACTGGACTATGGCTACACCTTC	CASSPLGLDYGYTF
-	TRBV4-1	-	TRBJ2-2	TGCGCCAGCAGCCACGGGGGTTTAGCGAACACCGGGGAGCTGTTTTTT	CASSHGGLANTGELFF
-	TRBV5-6	TRBD2	TRBJ2-1	TGTGCCAGCAGCTACCGAAGAGCGGGGAACTCCTACAATGAGCAGTTCTTC	CASSYRRAGNSYNEQFF
-	TRBV5-5	-	TRBJ1-2	TGTGCCAGCAGCTTGGGGCCCTTCAGGGGCCGGCATGGCTACACCTTC	CASSLGPFRGRHGYTF
-	TRBV4-1	-	TRBJ2-2	TGCGCCAGCAGCCAACCCACAAGTAGGGGAGGCCTGAACACCGGGGAGCTGTTTTTT	CASSQPTSRGGLNTGELFF
-	TRBV7-2	TRBD1	TRBJ1-2	TGTGCCAGCAGCTTGGGACAGGGGCCTGGCTACACCTTC	CASSLGQGPGYTF
-	TRBV7-9	-	TRBJ2-1	TGTGCCAGCAGCTCGGTCTACAATGAGCAGTTCTTC	CASSSVYNEQFF
-	TRBV6-4	TRBD1	TRBJ1-2	TGTGCCAGCAGCGGACAGGGGTCTGCCCTCACCTTC	CASSGQGSALTF
-	TRBV28	-	TRBJ1-5	TGTGCCAGCAGTTTTCTAACAGGTCCCCAGCATTTT	CASSFLTGPQHF
-	TRBV15	TRBD1	TRBJ2-1	TGTGCCACCAGCAGTCCTGGACAGGGGGCGGTTTGGGAGCAGTTCTTC	CATSSPGQGAVWEQFF